Given below is one T cell receptor (beta chain) in context. Assay used: immunoSEQ multiplex PCR; TCRdb lists only in-frame clones, some missing. The sample shows fewer than 20,000 clones, 95% to 96% of them seen only once. This entry comes from a study of T cell changes during pregnancy in multiple sclerosis. The CDR3 has 16 amino acids. The germline V gene encodes CDR1 SGHRS and CDR2 YFSETQ. Germline trimming cut 3 bases from V and 0 bases from J; bases unmatched to any gene: 8. The material was peripheral blood, obtained in the third trimester of pregnancy. The source of this sequence is a female donor with multiple sclerosis, enrolled in a pregnancy study. J is TRBJ1-2 and V is TRBV5-1; 7 nucleotides align to TRBD1. The CDR3 loop is CASSSTGKESNYGYTF. The CDR3, as DNA: TGCGCCAGCAGCTCGACAGGGAAAGAGTCTAACTATGGCTACACCTTC.